Following are 23 T cell receptor beta chains from one sample sequenced in a study of shared clonotypes between healthy human individuals. Sequencing used immunoSEQ multiplex PCR; TCRdb keeps in-frame clones, though not all of them. The table includes just over 2,000,000 clones, approximately 95% detected once. CD8 cells classed as naive were CD45RO-negative and positively selected for CCR7, excluding terminally differentiated effector memory CD45RA+ cells. The sample comprised naive CD8+ T cells sorted from blood. These TCRs come from a man in his late teens or twenties in good health.

V gene TRBV2 combines with J gene TRBJ2-7; 8 bases are a match to TRBD1. The CDR3 is 15 amino acids. Germline V gene data show CDR1 as SNHLY and CDR2 as FYNNEI. The V segment lost 1 base and the J segment 2 bases; nucleotides outside the gene matches: 4. The CDR3 loop reads CASSEGWTGTYEQYF. In DNA, the CDR3 is TGTGCCAGCAGTGAAGGGTGGACAGGGACCTACGAGCAGTACTTC.

A few counts support this clone. The V call is TRBV4-1, the J call TRBJ1-6; D is perhaps TRBD1 (5 bases). V shed 3 bases and J shed 8 bases, with 17 bases lying between them. Germline V gene sequence: CDR1 MGHRA, CDR2 YSYEKL. CDR3 length: 16 amino acids. CDR3 loop: CASSQGTSLRHSPLHF. The CDR3 region has the DNA TGCGCCAGCAGCCAGGGGACGTCCCTAAGGCATTCACCCCTCCACTTT.

The chain carries TRBV6-1 and TRBJ2-7, with D perhaps matching TRBD1 or TRBD2 (5 bases each). Germline CDR1 reads MNHNS; CDR2 reads SASEGT. The CDR3 is 15 residues long. V was clipped by 5 bases and J by 5 bases, with 19 bases between them. This CDR3 reads CASSPGAGLGDEQYF. DNA for the CDR3: TGTGCCAGCAGTCCTGGGGCAGGGTTGGGGGACGAGCAGTACTTC.

This clone has just one count. The V call is TRBV7-2, the J call TRBJ1-2; D is uncertain. Germline loops: CDR1 SGHTA, CDR2 FQGNSA. The CDR3 sequence is 15 residues long. Trimming cost V 3 bases and J 5 bases, with 16 bases left between them. The DNA of the CDR3 is TGTGCCAGCAGCTTGGTCTCCTCCCTCTTTTATGGCTACACCTTC. Amino acids: CASSLVSSLFYGYTF.

This clone was detected once. J is TRBJ2-3 and V is TRBV7-6, with TRBD2 identical over 14 bases. Germline V gene data show CDR1 as SGHVS and CDR2 as FNYEAQ. CDR3 length equals 15 residues. V lost 5 bases to trimming and J lost 5 bases; unmatched junction nucleotides: 3. This CDR3 reads CASSRGTSGRDTQYF. CDR3 in DNA: TGTGCCAGCAGCCGAGGGACTAGCGGGAGAGATACGCAGTATTTT.

This clone was counted a few times. V is TRBV6-1 and J is TRBJ1-6; 10 bases map to TRBD1. This CDR3 has 17 amino acids. Germline CDR1 is MNHNS and CDR2 is SASEGT. The trim removed 4 bases at V and 7 bases at J, leaving 10 bases unmatched. The CDR3 is CASSGSDRGERNSPLHF. CDR3 DNA sequence: TGTGCCAGCAGTGGCTCGGACAGGGGGGAACGAAATTCACCCCTCCACTTT.

This sequence joins TRBV7-2 and TRBJ1-3; TRBD1 might be the D (5 bases). V lost 5 bases and J 0 bases, leaving 20 bases between the germline ends. The length of the CDR3 is 18 residues. The germline CDR1 and CDR2 sequences are SGHTA and FQGNSA. The CDR3 loop is CASSPHRDLIRSGNTIYF. CDR3 sequence (DNA): TGTGCCAGCAGCCCCCACCGGGACTTGATTCGCTCTGGAAACACCATATATTTT.

Note on this clone: Other DNA sequences in this specimen translate into the identical CDR3. The V call is TRBV4-1, the J call TRBJ2-1, with TRBD2 identical over 9 bases. Germline CDR1 and CDR2: MGHRA and YSYEKL. J was trimmed by 3 bases and V by 0 bases; bases with no gene match: 3. The CDR3 is made up of 16 amino acids. This CDR3 is CASSQDPAGGYNEQFF. CDR3 nucleotide sequence: TGCGCCAGCAGCCAAGACCCAGCGGGGGGCTACAATGAGCAGTTCTTC.

The chain couples TRBV7-6 to TRBJ2-2, with 7 bases lining up with TRBD2. The germline V gene encodes CDR1 SGHVS and CDR2 FNYEAQ. The CDR3 length is 15 residues. The V and J ends lost 2 bases and 2 bases, in that order; junction bases with no gene match: 2. CDR3 protein: CASSLLAVNTGELFF. The DNA of the CDR3 is TGTGCCAGCAGCTTACTAGCGGTAAACACCGGGGAGCTGTTTTTT. Combining the CDR3 with reference TRBV7-6 and TRBJ2-2 gives the whole variable domain GAGVSQSPRYKVTKRGQDVALRCDPISGHVSLYWYRQALGQGPEFLTYFNYEAQQDKSGLPNDRFSAERPEGSISTLTIQRTEQRDSAMYRCASSLLAVNTGELFFGEGSRLTVL.

The chain employs TRBV19 and TRBJ2-3; a weak D match, TRBD1 (6 bases). Looked up from germline, CDR1 is LNHDA and CDR2 is SQIVND (reference sequence). This CDR3 contains 15 residues. The ends were cut back, 4 bases at V and 1 base at J, with 12 bases in the middle. As DNA, the CDR3 is TGTGCCAGTAGTACTTACCGACAGGGCACAGATACGCAGTATTTT. The encoded protein is CASSTYRQGTDTQYF.

The CDR3 region has the DNA TGTGCCAGCAGCTTAGATCTAAGTGGTGCAGGGAAAGATGGCTACACCTTC. It translates to CASSLDLSGAGKDGYTF. V and J are TRBV11-2 and TRBJ1-2; maybe TRBD1 (5 bases). Trimming took 0 bases from V and 6 from J, leaving 20 bases between them. The germline V gene encodes CDR1 SGHAT and CDR2 FQNNGV. CDR3 size: 17 residues.

Notes on this clone: Other nucleotide sequences in the sample specify the same CDR3. CDR3 loop: CASSSGLGYEQYF. The CDR3 DNA follows: TGCGCCAGCAGCTCCGGGTTGGGGTACGAGCAGTACTTC. This chain joins TRBV5-1 and TRBJ2-7; no definite D call. CDR1 and CDR2 (germline): SGHRS, YFSETQ. The CDR3 sequence is 13 residues long. Trimming removed 3 bases at V and 4 bases at J, with 11 bases between.

The V gene is TRBV21-1, the J gene TRBJ2-7; the DNA was not used to check the table's D call, TRBD1. TRBV21-1 is tagged as a pseudogene. The CDR3 consists of 18 residues. CDR3 sequence reads: CASSKGRQGALKCYEQYF. The CDR3 DNA reads as TGTGCCAGCAGCAAAGGGAGACAGGGGGCTCTAAAGTGCTACGAGCAGTACTTC.

This chain joins TRBV7-8 and TRBJ2-7; TRBD2 is a possible D gene (6 bases). The CDR3 sequence is 17 residues long. Germline CDR1 and CDR2: SGHVS and FQNEAQ. Deletions cut 0 bases from V and 1 base from J, with 16 bases between. CDR3 nucleotides: TGTGCCAGCAGCTTAGCGGAGGAGGGGTCCCATTCCTACGAGCAGTACTTC. Its translation: CASSLAEEGSHSYEQYF. The whole variable domain, remainder taken from reference TRBV7-8 and TRBJ2-7, is GAGVSQSPRYKVAKRGQDVALRCDPISGHVSLFWYQQALGQGPEFLTYFQNEAQLDKSGLPSDRFFAERPEGSVSTLKIQRTQQEDSAVYLCASSLAEEGSHSYEQYFGPGTRLTVT.

The chain uses TRBV30 and TRBJ1-1; D is undetermined. The V gene's germline CDR1 is GTSNPN and CDR2 SVGIG (reference sequence). The V end lost 8 bases, the J end lost 1 base, and 8 bases lay between the germline ends. The CDR3 has 11 residues. The CDR3 DNA sequence: TGTGCCATGTCAGAGAACACTGAAGCTTTCTTT. It translates to CAMSENTEAFF.

Only a few counts were recorded for this clone. CDR3 DNA sequence: TGTGCCAGCAGCTTAAGGGGGCTGTTGAACACCATATATTTT. As protein: CASSLRGLLNTIYF. The gene calls are TRBV5-6 and TRBJ1-3, with 7 bases lining up with TRBD1. The CDR3 runs to 14 residues. Germline trimming cut 2 bases from V and 7 bases from J; bases unmatched to any gene: 6. In germline, CDR1 is SGHDT, CDR2 YYEEEE.

On this clone itself: Different DNA sequences within this sample yield the same CDR3. The rearrangement joins TRBV28 to TRBJ1-3; D might be TRBD1 (6 bases). The CDR3 extends over 14 amino acids. The V and J ends lost 3 bases and 2 bases respectively, with 8 bases between them. From germline, CDR1 is MDHEN and CDR2 SYDVKM. The CDR3 nucleotides read TGTGCCAGCAGTTTGTCAGGGGCTGGAAACACCATATATTTT. Protein sequence: CASSLSGAGNTIYF.

This clone was seen once. The J gene is TRBJ1-2, the V gene TRBV4-2; no firm D call. This CDR3 is 16 amino acids long. Germline loops: CDR1 LGHNA, CDR2 YNFKEQ. Trimming pared 4 bases from V and 0 bases from J, leaving 15 bases between. This chain's CDR3 is CASSPSQHETNYGYTF. CDR3 nucleotide sequence: TGTGCCAGCAGCCCGAGTCAACACGAAACTAACTATGGCTACACCTTC.

The chain links TRBV2 to TRBJ2-1; a weak D match, TRBD1 (5 bases). Per the germline V gene, CDR1 is SNHLY and CDR2 is FYNNEI. The CDR3 contains 14 residues. The V and J ends lost 6 bases and 0 bases respectively, with 9 bases between them. CDR3 DNA: TGTGCCAGCAGGACAGATTCCTCCTACAATGAGCAGTTCTTC. The encoded protein is CASRTDSSYNEQFF.

The DNA for the CDR3 is TGTGCCAGCAGCATGGAGACAGATACGCAGTATTTT. Translating it yields CASSMETDTQYF. The chain is built from TRBV11-1 and TRBJ2-3; D unresolved. V lost 5 bases, J lost 3 bases, and 6 bases lay in between. The CDR3 loop spans 12 amino acids. CDR1 SGHAT and CDR2 FQDESV come from the germline V gene (reference sequence). The full variable domain, its missing parts supplied by reference TRBV11-1 and TRBJ2-3, is EAEVAQSPRYKITEKSQAVAFWCDPISGHATLYWYRQILGQGPELLVQFQDESVVDDSQLPKDRFSAERLKGVDSTLKIQPAELGDSAMYLCASSMETDTQYFGPGTRLTVL.

V and J are TRBV28 and TRBJ1-1, with D maybe TRBD1 (5 bases). This CDR3 is 14 amino acids long. Germline values: CDR1 MDHEN, CDR2 SYDVKM. With 3 bases removed from V and 3 bases from J, the gap between germline ends came to 11 bases. CDR3 region: CASSFNWGDTEAFF. The CDR3 coding sequence is TGTGCCAGCAGTTTCAACTGGGGGGACACTGAAGCTTTCTTT.

To note about this clone: The sample holds other DNA sequences that translate to the same CDR3. The chain links TRBV7-6 to TRBJ2-1; 15 nucleotides agree with TRBD2. The V and J ends lost 5 bases and 7 bases, in that order; junction bases with no gene match: 3. The V gene's germline CDR1 is SGHVS and CDR2 FNYEAQ. The CDR3 is made up of 15 amino acids. The DNA for the CDR3 is TGTGCCAGCAGCCTGGGACTAGCGGGGGGTAATGAGCAGTTCTTC. It translates to CASSLGLAGGNEQFF.

CDR3 sequence (DNA): TGCGCCAGCAGCTTGGAAATAGGGACAGGTCCCTACGAGCAGTACTTC. It translates to CASSLEIGTGPYEQYF. The gene calls are TRBV5-1 and TRBJ2-7; TRBD1 aligns across 8 bases. The V gene end was trimmed by 0 bases and the J gene end by 2 bases; junction bases not matched to a gene: 7. The CDR3 length is 16 residues. CDR1 SGHRS and CDR2 YFSETQ come from the germline V gene.